These 27 T cell receptor beta chains came from one sample sequenced in a study of T cell repertoires in cytomegalovirus infection. For these receptors, no antigen is known. TCRdb redid the calling of the reads with MiXCR, one entry per CDR3 protein. The data hold about 830,000 distinct CDR3 sequences, with approximately 32% observed a single time. The source material was cultured CD8+ T cells from PBMCs, sampled from culture after CMV antigen stimulation. All receptors come from a human donor in good health (CMV status not recorded). Some clones in this sample may be carry-over from other donors' samples.

The rearrangement links TRBV9 to TRBJ2-5, with 8 bases lining up with TRBD2. This CDR3 spans 16 amino acids. The junction had 6 bases not matched to a gene; V was cut back by 0 bases and J by 2 bases. Looked up from germline, CDR1 is SGDLS and CDR2 is YYNGEE. Written as DNA, the CDR3 is TGTGCCAGCAGCGTAGCGAGGACTAGCCTACAAGAGACCCAGTACTTC. Protein sequence: CASSVARTSLQETQYF.

This rearrangement joins TRBV7-8 to TRBJ2-1; 9 bases map to TRBD2. Germline V gene sequence: CDR1 SGHVS, CDR2 FQNEAQ. V trimming: 5 bases; J trimming: 8 bases; junction bases outside the gene matches: 7. The CDR3 is 14 residues long. The CDR3 DNA reads TGTGCCAGCAGCAGCAGCGGGGGGATCGATGAGCAGTTCTTC. Translated, it gives CASSSSGGIDEQFF.

This clonotype has more than one count but fewer than ten. This chain connects TRBV6-5 to TRBJ2-1; a weak D match, TRBD2 (6 bases). The germline V gene has CDR1 MNHEY and CDR2 SVGAGI. V dropped 5 bases and J dropped 8 bases, with 19 bases sitting between them. The CDR3 extends over 15 amino acids. The CDR3 protein is CASSTLAGGGDEQFF. CDR3 nucleotides: TGTGCCAGCAGTACACTAGCCGGAGGAGGGGATGAGCAGTTCTTC.

The chain uses TRBV4-1 and TRBJ2-7, with 7 bases matching TRBD1. Losses at the gene ends were 5 bases for V and 2 bases for J; bases not matched to a gene: 9. The CDR3 extends over 15 amino acids. CDR1 and CDR2 from the germline V gene are MGHRA and YSYEKL. In nucleotides, the CDR3 is TGCGCCAGCAGCACCCAGCCGGGACAGACCTACGAGCAGTACTTC. This translates into CASSTQPGQTYEQYF.

This clonotype turned up a few times. This chain links TRBV29-1 with TRBJ1-2, with D unclear. V lost 7 bases to trimming and J lost 3 bases, with 12 bases between them. Germline V CDR1 and CDR2: SQVTM, ANQGSEA. The CDR3 runs 12 residues. CDR3 sequence (DNA): TGCAGCGCCAGAATTTCTGACTATGGCTACACCTTC. Amino acid sequence: CSARISDYGYTF.

A few counts support this clonotype. The chain combines TRBV7-6 with TRBJ2-1, with a possible D match to TRBD2 (7 bases). The length of the CDR3 is 15 residues. Germline V CDR1 and CDR2: SGHVS, FNYEAQ. V was cut by 1 base and J by 7 bases, with 14 bases left in between. In DNA, the CDR3 is TGTGCCAGCAGCTTAGTAGGGGGGGCTTTTAATGAGCAGTTCTTC. As protein: CASSLVGGAFNEQFF.

This clonotype was detected a few times. V and J are TRBV4-3 and TRBJ1-5; 7 bases are shared with TRBD1. The length of the CDR3 is 18 residues. J was trimmed by 2 bases and V by 2 bases; bases with no gene match: 12. Germline V CDR1 and CDR2: LGHNA, YSLEER. This CDR3 reads CASSQPWQGEMGNQPQHF. The CDR3 DNA sequence: TGCGCCAGCAGCCAACCCTGGCAGGGGGAGATGGGCAATCAGCCCCAGCATTTT.

V and J are TRBV5-5 and TRBJ2-1, with 7 bases aligning to TRBD1. The CDR3 sequence is 16 residues long. Germline CDR1 SGHKS, CDR2 YYEKEE (reference sequence). V lost 4 bases to trimming and J lost 4 bases; unmatched junction nucleotides: 11. The CDR3 here is CASSHIKGGSYNEQFF. The CDR3, as DNA: TGTGCCAGCAGCCACATAAAAGGGGGCTCTTACAATGAGCAGTTCTTC.

This clonotype was picked up a small number of times. The genes are TRBV27 and TRBJ2-7, with TRBD1 matching 9 bases. The ends lost 10 bases at V and 0 bases at J; junction bases unmatched: 19. Germline V gene lookup returns CDR1 MNHEY and CDR2 SMNVEV (reference sequence). CDR3 length: 18 residues. CDR3 sequence reads: CATSPALGQGIYSYEQYF. In nucleotides, the CDR3 is TGTGCCACCAGCCCGGCCCTGGGACAGGGCATTTACTCCTACGAGCAGTACTTC.

In the case of this clonotype: A much larger clone sits a single nucleotide away, making a read error possible. This chain joins TRBV28 and TRBJ1-1, with D possibly being TRBD1 (6 bases). This CDR3 spans 15 amino acids. The germline gives CDR1 MDHEN, CDR2 SYDVKM. The CDR3 loop is CASSLFKQGVTDAFF. CDR3 sequence (DNA): TGTGCCAGCAGTTTATTTAAACAGGGAGTCACTGATGCTTTCTTT.

Notes on this clonotype: This may arise from a read error, as a much more abundant clone is one base away. This chain joins TRBV12-3 or TRBV12-4 and TRBJ1-1; a possible D gene is TRBD1 (6 bases). The CDR3 contains 14 residues. Trimming stripped 7 bases from V and 1 base from J, with 13 bases between. The CDR3 spells CASNFHRENTEAFF. In DNA, the CDR3 is TGTGCCAGCAATTTCCACAGGGAGAACACTGAAGCTTTCTTT.

This clonotype was seen a few times. The chain combines TRBV14 with TRBJ1-1; a possible D gene is TRBD1 (6 bases). Trimming left V 1 base short and J 7 bases short, with 13 bases between. The CDR3 has 14 residues. Germline lookup yields CDR1 SGHDN and CDR2 FVKESK. CDR3 amino acids: CASSQVGALNEAFF. The CDR3 DNA follows: TGTGCCAGCAGCCAAGTGGGGGCTCTAAATGAAGCTTTCTTT.

This sequence joins TRBV27 and TRBJ2-1; D is possibly TRBD1 (5 bases). Germline V gene lookup returns CDR1 MNHEY and CDR2 SMNVEV (reference sequence). Trimming pared 5 bases from V and 6 bases from J, leaving 17 bases between. The CDR3 consists of 15 residues. DNA for the CDR3: TGTGCCAGCAGTGTTCAGGGTTCCTTGGGCAATGAGCAGTTCTTC. Its protein product is CASSVQGSLGNEQFF.

The chain carries TRBV10-3 and TRBJ1-2, with D possibly matching TRBD1 (6 bases). From germline, CDR1 is ENHRY and CDR2 SYGVKD. The V and J ends lost 10 bases and 7 bases respectively, with 13 bases between them. The CDR3 has 11 amino acids. DNA of the CDR3: TGTGCCAGCCGGGGGGCGTTTGGCTACACCTTC. This encodes CASRGAFGYTF.

The CDR3 nucleotides are TGTGCCAGCAGTTTAGGATTGGGAAGGGATCAAGCTTTCTTT. Protein sequence: CASSLGLGRDQAFF. This chain connects TRBV27 to TRBJ1-1; D remains unclear. CDR3 length: 14 residues. Germline CDR1 is MNHEY and CDR2 is SMNVEV (reference sequence). Trimming cost V 2 bases and J 9 bases, with 16 bases left between them.

The chain has TRBV4-3 and TRBJ2-1; 14 bases map to TRBD2. The CDR3 contains 21 residues. V trimming: 1 base; J trimming: 8 bases; junction bases outside the gene matches: 19. The germline V gene encodes CDR1 LGHNA and CDR2 YSLEER. The CDR3 region is CASSQVFMDRTSGGPADEQFF. For the CDR3, the DNA is TGCGCCAGCAGCCAAGTTTTCATGGACCGGACTAGCGGGGGGCCCGCGGATGAGCAGTTCTTC.

This chain links TRBV6-2 or TRBV6-3 with TRBJ2-1, with D perhaps assigned TRBD1 or TRBD2 (5 bases each). Germline CDR1 reads MNHEY; CDR2 reads SVGEGT. This CDR3 is 18 amino acids long. Trimming took off 7 bases at V and 5 bases at J, with 27 bases between the two ends. This CDR3 is CASTINPKFGARDNEQFF. As DNA, the CDR3 is TGTGCCAGCACTATTAACCCGAAATTCGGGGCCCGAGACAATGAGCAGTTCTTC.

This rearrangement joins TRBV4-1 to TRBJ2-1, with D tentatively TRBD2 (5 bases). The CDR3 extends over 15 amino acids. Looked up from germline, CDR1 is MGHRA and CDR2 is YSYEKL. V lost 0 bases and J 8 bases, leaving 14 bases between the germline ends. The CDR3: CASSQEKTSGDEQFF. In DNA, the CDR3 is TGCGCCAGCAGCCAAGAAAAGACCAGCGGCGATGAGCAGTTCTTC.

The rearrangement links TRBV27 to TRBJ1-2, with 11 bases aligning to TRBD1. The V gene's germline CDR1 is MNHEY and CDR2 SMNVEV (reference sequence). This CDR3 is 13 amino acids long. V shed 6 bases, J shed 8 bases, and the junction held 5 bases outside the gene matches. The CDR3, as DNA: TGTGCCAGCAGGGGGACAGGGGGAGAGGGCTACACCTTC. Encoded protein: CASRGTGGEGYTF.

Ten or more counts support this clonotype. This chain connects TRBV7-2 to TRBJ1-5; 8 bases match TRBD1. CDR1 is SGHTA and CDR2 is FQGNSA in the germline V gene. J gave up 3 bases and V 5 bases, and 9 bases lay outside the gene matches. The CDR3 loop spans 16 amino acids. The CDR3 region has the DNA TGTGCCAGCAGCCTACGCGGACAGGGAGTCAATCAGCCCCAGCATTTT. This encodes CASSLRGQGVNQPQHF.

The V gene is TRBV7-9, the J gene TRBJ1-1; D is unresolved. The V gene's germline CDR1 is SEHNR and CDR2 FQNEAQ (reference sequence). The V and J ends lost 1 base and 3 bases respectively, with 12 bases between them. CDR3 size: 15 residues. The CDR3 loop is CASSLVGPGDTEAFF. The CDR3 DNA reads as TGTGCCAGCAGCTTAGTTGGCCCCGGGGACACTGAAGCTTTCTTT.

This clonotype was picked up a small number of times. V usage is TRBV18 and J usage is TRBJ1-1; D perhaps matches TRBD1 (5 bases). CDR1 is KGHSH and CDR2 is LQKENI in the germline V gene. V gave up 4 bases and J gave up 5 bases, with 11 bases separating them. The CDR3 contains 13 residues. CDR3 region: CASSQGVVTEAFF. Written as DNA, the CDR3 is TGTGCCAGCTCACAAGGGGTTGTGACTGAAGCTTTCTTT.

Only a few counts were recorded for this clonotype. The J gene is TRBJ2-2, the V gene TRBV4-3; D is possibly TRBD1 (5 bases). V was trimmed by 2 bases and J by 5 bases, leaving 6 bases between them. The V gene's germline CDR1 is LGHNA and CDR2 YSLEER. The length of the CDR3 is 13 residues. CDR3 sequence (DNA): TGCGCCAGCAGCCAACAGGGTACCGGGGAGCTGTTTTTT. Protein product: CASSQQGTGELFF.

The table lists this clonotype with a few counts. The V and J genes are TRBV6-1 and TRBJ2-3, with unresolved D. V lost 7 bases and J lost 0, with 17 bases in between. Per the germline V gene, CDR1 is MNHNS and CDR2 is SASEGT. This CDR3 is 16 amino acids long. The CDR3 protein is CASIHSRLDSTDTQYF. The CDR3 nucleotides are TGTGCCAGCATCCATAGCCGCCTGGATAGCACAGATACGCAGTATTTT.

The chain uses TRBV7-6 and TRBJ2-5; a possible D gene is TRBD2 (5 bases). Trimming pared 5 bases from V and 1 base from J, leaving 17 bases between. This CDR3 has 16 residues. The germline V gene has CDR1 SGHVS and CDR2 FNYEAQ. The CDR3 loop is CASSPYQSGTQETQYF. CDR3 DNA: TGTGCCAGCAGCCCTTACCAGAGCGGTACCCAAGAGACCCAGTACTTC.

In DNA, the CDR3 is TGTGCCAGCAGTTTATTGGCAGAAGAGACCCAGTACTTC. Translating it yields CASSLLAEETQYF. V usage is TRBV27 and J usage is TRBJ2-5; D is unclear. Trimming removed 1 base from V and 3 bases from J, with 6 bases in between. The CDR3 runs 13 residues. Germline lookup yields CDR1 MNHEY and CDR2 SMNVEV (reference sequence).

The rearrangement uses TRBV6-8 and TRBJ2-5, with 10 positions matching TRBD2. With 6 bases clipped from V and 5 bases from J, the junction kept 12 bases outside the gene matches. The length of the CDR3 is 16 residues. Germline lookup yields CDR1 MNHGY and CDR2 SAAAGT. CDR3 bases: TGTGCCAGCAGCTTCGGAGGGACTAGCGCAGGGGAGACCCAGTACTTC. Translation gives CASSFGGTSAGETQYF.